The source of this TCR beta chain is a study of technical replicates of blood from a few donors. CDR3 length equals 16 residues. Trimming removed 3 bases from V and 1 base from J; junction bases left unmatched: 5. Germline CDR1 is LNHDA and CDR2 is SQIVND (reference sequence). TCRdb keeps only in-frame clones here, not all; method: immunoSEQ multiplex PCR. The sample holds about 67,000 clones, nearly 98% seen once. Material for sequencing was T cells isolated from PBMCs. The chain uses TRBV19 and TRBJ2-2; TRBD1 agrees at 7 bases. The clonotype comes from a human donor in good health. The CDR3 bases are TGTGCCAGTAGTATCGGTAGGACAGGGAACACCGGGGAGCTGTTTTTT. It is translated as CASSIGRTGNTGELFF.